This is a list of T cell receptor beta chains from one sample in a study of PD-1 blockade in mismatch repair-deficient tumors. Clones were read by immunoSEQ multiplex PCR, and TCRdb kept only the in-frame ones, dropping some. The data show approximately 100,000 clones, about 79% seen once. This sample comprised peripheral blood, obtained around 8 months after starting pembrolizumab. These receptor sequences come from an adult with mismatch repair-deficient cancer. CDR3s include the opening cysteine and the closing phenylalanine or tryptophan. D genes are given only for firm matches. A clone size is listed for some rows: how often the clone was seen (once, few, many), or a class if it is expanded.

v_call: TRBV28; clone_size: -; j_call: TRBJ1-5; d_call: TRBD1; cdr3_nt: TGTGCCAGCAGTTTTTGGACAGGGGCCGCCCGTAGCAATCAGCCCCAGCATTTT; cdr3_aa: CASSFWTGAARSNQPQHF
v_call: TRBV27; clone_size: -; j_call: TRBJ1-4; d_call: -; cdr3_nt: TGTGCCAGCAGACCCACAGACAGAAACGAAAAACTGTTTTTT; cdr3_aa: CASRPTDRNEKLFF
v_call: TRBV6-5; clone_size: -; j_call: TRBJ1-2; d_call: -; cdr3_nt: TGTGCCAGCAGTCCCCTAATGACAGATGGCTACACCTTC; cdr3_aa: CASSPLMTDGYTF
v_call: TRBV5-1; clone_size: -; j_call: TRBJ2-1; d_call: TRBD1; cdr3_nt: TGCGCCAGCAGCCCTGGGGGGACAGGAGACAATGAGCAGTTCTTC; cdr3_aa: CASSPGGTGDNEQFF
v_call: TRBV6-1; clone_size: -; j_call: TRBJ1-4; d_call: -; cdr3_nt: TGTGCCAGCAGTGCCCGGGACACCCTAACTAATGAAAAACTGTTTTTT; cdr3_aa: CASSARDTLTNEKLFF
v_call: TRBV11-3; clone_size: once; j_call: TRBJ2-2; d_call: -; cdr3_nt: TGTGCCAGCAGCCCAGGGGTTACCGGGGAGCTGTTTTTT; cdr3_aa: CASSPGVTGELFF
v_call: TRBV7-9; clone_size: -; j_call: TRBJ1-2; d_call: -; cdr3_nt: TGTGCCAGCAGCTCGCCCCCGGGACACTATGGCTACACCTTC; cdr3_aa: CASSSPPGHYGYTF
v_call: TRBV5-1; clone_size: -; j_call: TRBJ1-3; d_call: -; cdr3_nt: TGCGCCAGCAGCTTGATGGACGGGGCTGGAAACACCATATATTTT; cdr3_aa: CASSLMDGAGNTIYF
v_call: TRBV19; clone_size: -; j_call: TRBJ2-3; d_call: -; cdr3_nt: TGTGCCAGTAGTATCGGCGGGATTAGCACAGATACGCAGTATTTT; cdr3_aa: CASSIGGISTDTQYF
v_call: TRBV7-7; clone_size: -; j_call: TRBJ2-5; d_call: TRBD1; cdr3_nt: TGTGCTAGCACCAGGGACAGGGATCGAGAGACCCAGTACTTC; cdr3_aa: CASTRDRDRETQYF
v_call: TRBV15; clone_size: -; j_call: TRBJ2-7; d_call: TRBD2; cdr3_nt: TGTGCCACCAGCAGAGAATTAGGGAGGGCGTACGAGCAGTACTTC; cdr3_aa: CATSRELGRAYEQYF
v_call: TRBV4-2; clone_size: -; j_call: TRBJ2-3; d_call: TRBD1; cdr3_nt: TGTGCCAGCAGCCAAGAAGGGGGCCCAGATACGCAGTATTTT; cdr3_aa: CASSQEGGPDTQYF
v_call: TRBV10-1; clone_size: -; j_call: TRBJ2-1; d_call: TRBD2; cdr3_nt: TGCGCCAGCAGTGAGGGACTAGCGGGAGTTCTTCCCTACAATGAGCAGTTCTTC; cdr3_aa: CASSEGLAGVLPYNEQFF
v_call: TRBV14; clone_size: -; j_call: TRBJ2-3; d_call: TRBD1; cdr3_nt: TGTGCCAGCAGCCAAGAGATCAACAGGGGTTTGATAGATACGCAGTATTTT; cdr3_aa: CASSQEINRGLIDTQYF
v_call: TRBV7-9; clone_size: -; j_call: TRBJ2-7; d_call: TRBD2; cdr3_nt: TGTGCCAGCAGCTTTATAGCGGGAGTATACGAGCAGTACTTC; cdr3_aa: CASSFIAGVYEQYF
v_call: TRBV7-9; clone_size: -; j_call: TRBJ2-4; d_call: TRBD2; cdr3_nt: TGTGCCAGCAGTTCCGGACTAGCGGGTTTGGCCAAAAACATTCAGTACTTC; cdr3_aa: CASSSGLAGLAKNIQYF
v_call: TRBV7-2; clone_size: -; j_call: TRBJ2-5; d_call: -; cdr3_nt: TGTGCCAGCAGCCTCGATGGCCGGGAGACCCAGTACTTC; cdr3_aa: CASSLDGRETQYF
v_call: TRBV29-1; clone_size: few; j_call: TRBJ1-2; d_call: TRBD1; cdr3_nt: TGCAGCGTTGGACAGGGCGATGGCTACACCTTC; cdr3_aa: CSVGQGDGYTF
v_call: TRBV5-4; clone_size: -; j_call: TRBJ1-5; d_call: -; cdr3_nt: TGTGCCAGCAGCTTGGCGGGGGCCAATCAGCCCCAGCATTTT; cdr3_aa: CASSLAGANQPQHF
v_call: TRBV4-3; clone_size: -; j_call: TRBJ2-3; d_call: -; cdr3_nt: TGCGCCAGCAGCCAAGTATCGGGATCCGGCACAGATACGCAGTATTTT; cdr3_aa: CASSQVSGSGTDTQYF
v_call: TRBV9; clone_size: -; j_call: TRBJ1-1; d_call: -; cdr3_nt: TGTGCCAGCAGCTCCAGAGATACAGTGAACACTGAAGCTTTCTTT; cdr3_aa: CASSSRDTVNTEAFF
v_call: TRBV19; clone_size: -; j_call: TRBJ1-2; d_call: -; cdr3_nt: TGTGCCAGTAGTCCAGCTAACTATGGCTACACCTTC; cdr3_aa: CASSPANYGYTF
v_call: TRBV10-3; clone_size: -; j_call: TRBJ1-2; d_call: TRBD1; cdr3_nt: TGTGCCATCAGTGAGTCGGGACAGGGGGCGCAGAACTATGGCTACACCTTC; cdr3_aa: CAISESGQGAQNYGYTF
v_call: TRBV9; clone_size: -; j_call: TRBJ1-3; d_call: -; cdr3_nt: TGTGCCAGCAGCGGAAATTCTGGAAACACCATATATTTT; cdr3_aa: CASSGNSGNTIYF